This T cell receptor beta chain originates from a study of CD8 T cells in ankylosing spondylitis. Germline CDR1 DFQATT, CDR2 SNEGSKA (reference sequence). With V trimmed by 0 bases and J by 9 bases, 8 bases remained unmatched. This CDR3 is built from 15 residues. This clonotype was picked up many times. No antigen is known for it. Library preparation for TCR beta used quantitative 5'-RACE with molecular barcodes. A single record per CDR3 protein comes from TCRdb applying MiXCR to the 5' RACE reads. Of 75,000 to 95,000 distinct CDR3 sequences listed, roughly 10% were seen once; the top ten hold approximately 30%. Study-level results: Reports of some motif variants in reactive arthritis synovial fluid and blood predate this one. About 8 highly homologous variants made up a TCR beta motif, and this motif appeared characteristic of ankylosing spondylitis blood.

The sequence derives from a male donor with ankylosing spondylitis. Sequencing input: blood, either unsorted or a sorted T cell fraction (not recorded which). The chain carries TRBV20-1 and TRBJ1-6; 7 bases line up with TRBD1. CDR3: CSAREWTGKASPLHF. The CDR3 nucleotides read TGCAGTGCTAGAGAGTGGACAGGAAAAGCTTCACCCCTCCACTTT.